The sample holds a few counts of the clone carrying this TCR beta chain. Its antigen is not identified. From the RT-PCR reads, TCRdb called clonotypes with MiXCR, one entry per CDR3 protein. The data show 160,000 or so distinct CDR3 sequences, approximately 10% seen once. Germline V gene lookup returns CDR1 SQVTM and CDR2 ANQGSEA. V was pared by 8 bases and J by 4 bases, with 12 bases between. CDR3 length: 12 residues. This sample is drawn from a study of response to subunit inactivated influenza vaccine. Study-wide results and limits: Authors suggested few new T cells are recruited by each seasonal influenza vaccination.

This sample comprised non-naive T cells sorted from PBMCs, obtained roughly 48 days after vaccination. This sequence was found in a man aged 50-59 years who received an inactivated influenza vaccine. The chain uses TRBV29-1 and TRBJ1-3; no clear D. CDR3 protein: CSPRTRGNTIYF. Here the CDR3 DNA reads TGCAGCCCTCGGACCCGGGGAAACACCATATATTTT.